Below, one T cell receptor beta chain is given with its context. What it binds is not known. This entry comes from a study of T cells in localized non-small cell lung cancer. Study results and limitations: T cell clonality was highest in uninvolved adjacent lung, above tumor. A median around 57 of the top 100 tumor clones appeared in adjacent lung.

Profiled with immunoSEQ multiplex PCR; TCRdb holds only in-frame clones, not every one. The sample has tens of thousands of clones, almost 85% seen once. Germline assignment: CDR1 MNHNS and CDR2 SASEGT. Trimming at V came to 1 base and at J to 6 bases, leaving 5 bases not matched to a gene. This CDR3 contains 15 residues. This TCR came from a female donor older than 55 with stage I lung adenocarcinoma. The sequencing here drew on peripheral blood, taken before any cancer treatment. The rearrangement uses TRBV6-1 and TRBJ2-7, with TRBD1 matching over 11 bases. The CDR3: CASSEGGTGGREQYF. The CDR3 DNA reads TGTGCCAGCAGTGAAGGTGGGACAGGGGGGCGCGAGCAGTACTTC.